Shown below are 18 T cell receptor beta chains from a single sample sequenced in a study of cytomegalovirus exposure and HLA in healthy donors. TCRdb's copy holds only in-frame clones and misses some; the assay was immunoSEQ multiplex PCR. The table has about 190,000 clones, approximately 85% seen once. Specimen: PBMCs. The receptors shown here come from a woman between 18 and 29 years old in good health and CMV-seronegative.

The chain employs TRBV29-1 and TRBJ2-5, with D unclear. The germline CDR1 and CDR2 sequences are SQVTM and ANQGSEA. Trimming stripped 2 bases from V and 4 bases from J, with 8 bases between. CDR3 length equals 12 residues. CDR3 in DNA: TGCAGCGTTGAACTCGGAGTAGAGACCCAGTACTTC. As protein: CSVELGVETQYF.

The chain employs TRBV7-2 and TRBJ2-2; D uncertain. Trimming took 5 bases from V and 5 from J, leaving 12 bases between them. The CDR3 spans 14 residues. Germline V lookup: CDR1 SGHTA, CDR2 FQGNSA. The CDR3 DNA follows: TGTGCCAGCAGCCCTAGGCGACTGACCGGGGAGCTGTTTTTT. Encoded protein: CASSPRRLTGELFF.

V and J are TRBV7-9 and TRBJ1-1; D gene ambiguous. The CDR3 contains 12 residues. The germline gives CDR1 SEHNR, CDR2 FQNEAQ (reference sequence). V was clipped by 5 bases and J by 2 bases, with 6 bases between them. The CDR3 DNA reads TGTGCCAGCAGCCTAAAAAACACTGAAGCTTTCTTT. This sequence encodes CASSLKNTEAFF.

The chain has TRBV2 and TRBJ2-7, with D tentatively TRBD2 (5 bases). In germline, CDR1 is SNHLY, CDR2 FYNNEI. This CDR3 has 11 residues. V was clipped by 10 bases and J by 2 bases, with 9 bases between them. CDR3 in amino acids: CATTRAYEQYF. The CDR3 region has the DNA TGTGCCACAACTAGGGCCTACGAGCAGTACTTC.

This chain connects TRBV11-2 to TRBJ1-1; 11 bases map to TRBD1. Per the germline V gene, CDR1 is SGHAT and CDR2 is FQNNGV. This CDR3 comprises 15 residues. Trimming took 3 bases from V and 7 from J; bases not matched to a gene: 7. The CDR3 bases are TGTGCCAGCAGCTTGGACAGGGGGCCGGCGCGTGAAGCTTTCTTT. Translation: CASSLDRGPAREAFF. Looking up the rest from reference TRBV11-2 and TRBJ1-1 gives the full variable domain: EAGVAQSPRYKIIEKRQSVAFWCNPISGHATLYWYQQILGQGPKLLIQFQNNGVVDDSQLPKDRFSAERLKGVDSTLKIQPAKLEDSAVYLCASSLDRGPAREAFFGQGTRLTVV.

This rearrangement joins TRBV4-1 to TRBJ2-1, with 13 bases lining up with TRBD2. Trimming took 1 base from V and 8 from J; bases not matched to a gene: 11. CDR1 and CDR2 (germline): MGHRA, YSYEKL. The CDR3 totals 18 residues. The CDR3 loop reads CASSQGVTSGRAWDEQFF. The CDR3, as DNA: TGCGCCAGCAGCCAAGGCGTTACTAGCGGGAGGGCCTGGGATGAGCAGTTCTTC.

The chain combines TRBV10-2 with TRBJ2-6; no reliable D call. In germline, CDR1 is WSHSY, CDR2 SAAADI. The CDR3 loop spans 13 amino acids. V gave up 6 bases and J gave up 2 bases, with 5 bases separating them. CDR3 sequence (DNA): TGCGCCAGCAGCCCCGCTGGGGCCAACGTCCTGACTTTC. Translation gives CASSPAGANVLTF.

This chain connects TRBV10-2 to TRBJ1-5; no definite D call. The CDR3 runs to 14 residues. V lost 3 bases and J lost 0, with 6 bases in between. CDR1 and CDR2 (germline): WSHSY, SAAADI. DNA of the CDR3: TGCGCCAGCAGTGATACCTATAGCAATCAGCCCCAGCATTTT. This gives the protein CASSDTYSNQPQHF.

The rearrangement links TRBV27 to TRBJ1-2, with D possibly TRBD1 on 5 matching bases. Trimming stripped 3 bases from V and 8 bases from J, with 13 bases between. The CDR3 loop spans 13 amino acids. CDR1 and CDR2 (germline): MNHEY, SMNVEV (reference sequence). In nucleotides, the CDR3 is TGTGCCAGCAGTTTCGGGGGGGTTCGGGGCTACACCTTC. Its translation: CASSFGGVRGYTF.

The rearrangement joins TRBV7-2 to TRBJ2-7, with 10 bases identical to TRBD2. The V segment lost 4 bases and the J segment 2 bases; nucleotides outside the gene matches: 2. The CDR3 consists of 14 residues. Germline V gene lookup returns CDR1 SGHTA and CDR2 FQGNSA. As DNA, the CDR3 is TGTGCCAGCAGCTCAGCGGGAGGGCCCTACGAGCAGTACTTC. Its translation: CASSSAGGPYEQYF.

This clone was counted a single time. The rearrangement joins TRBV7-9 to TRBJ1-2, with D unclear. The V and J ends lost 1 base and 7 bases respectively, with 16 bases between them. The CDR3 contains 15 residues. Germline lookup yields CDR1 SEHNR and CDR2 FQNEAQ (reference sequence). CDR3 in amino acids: CASSLGTGPLFGYTF. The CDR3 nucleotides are TGTGCCAGCAGCTTAGGGACTGGGCCCCTATTTGGCTACACCTTC.

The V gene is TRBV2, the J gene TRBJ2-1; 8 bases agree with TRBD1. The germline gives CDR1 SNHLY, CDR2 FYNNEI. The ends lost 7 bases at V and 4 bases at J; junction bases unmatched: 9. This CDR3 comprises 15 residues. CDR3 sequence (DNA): TGTGCCAGCACCCGCCCCGACAGGGGTTACAATGAGCAGTTCTTC. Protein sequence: CASTRPDRGYNEQFF.

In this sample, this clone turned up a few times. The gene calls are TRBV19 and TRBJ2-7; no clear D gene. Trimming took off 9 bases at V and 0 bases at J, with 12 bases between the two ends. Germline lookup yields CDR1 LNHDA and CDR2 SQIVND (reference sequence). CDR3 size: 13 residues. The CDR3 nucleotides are TGTGCCAGCTCGAGTGTCTCCTCCTACGAGCAGTACTTC. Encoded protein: CASSSVSSYEQYF.

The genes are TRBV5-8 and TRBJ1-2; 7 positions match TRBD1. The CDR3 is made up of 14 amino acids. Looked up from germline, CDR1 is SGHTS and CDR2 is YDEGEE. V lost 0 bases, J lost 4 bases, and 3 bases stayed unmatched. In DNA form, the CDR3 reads TGTGCCAGCAGCTTGGGGGGACAGACCTATGGCTACACCTTC. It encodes CASSLGGQTYGYTF. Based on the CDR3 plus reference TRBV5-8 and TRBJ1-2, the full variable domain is EAGVTQSPTHLIKTRGQQATLRCSPISGHTSVYWYQQALGLGLQFLLWYDEGEERNRGNFPPRFSGRQFPNYSSELNVNALELEDSALYLCASSLGGQTYGYTFGSGTRLTVV.

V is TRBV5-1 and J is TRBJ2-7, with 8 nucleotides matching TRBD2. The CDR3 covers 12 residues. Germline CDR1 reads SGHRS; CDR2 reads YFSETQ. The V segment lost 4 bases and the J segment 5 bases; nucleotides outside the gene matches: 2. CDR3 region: CASSPGGDEQYF. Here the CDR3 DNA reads TGCGCCAGCAGCCCGGGGGGGGACGAGCAGTACTTC. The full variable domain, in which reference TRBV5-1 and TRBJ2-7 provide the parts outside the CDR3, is KAGVTQTPRYLIKTRGQQVTLSCSPISGHRSVSWYQQTPGQGLQFLFEYFSETQRNKGNFPGRFSGRQFSNSRSEMNVSTLELGDSALYLCASSPGGDEQYFGPGTRLTVT.

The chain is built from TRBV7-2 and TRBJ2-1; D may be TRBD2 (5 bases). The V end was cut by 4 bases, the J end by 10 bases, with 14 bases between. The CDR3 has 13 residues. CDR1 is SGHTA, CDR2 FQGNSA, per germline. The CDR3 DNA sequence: TGTGCCAGCAGCTCCGGCGTCACGGGGGAGCAGTTCTTC. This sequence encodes CASSSGVTGEQFF.

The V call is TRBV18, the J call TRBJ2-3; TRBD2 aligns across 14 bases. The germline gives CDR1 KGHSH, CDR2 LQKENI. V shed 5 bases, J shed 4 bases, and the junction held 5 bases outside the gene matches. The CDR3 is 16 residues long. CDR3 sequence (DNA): TGTGCCAGCTCATTCCGGACTAGCGGGGGGCCAGATACGCAGTATTTT. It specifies CASSFRTSGGPDTQYF.

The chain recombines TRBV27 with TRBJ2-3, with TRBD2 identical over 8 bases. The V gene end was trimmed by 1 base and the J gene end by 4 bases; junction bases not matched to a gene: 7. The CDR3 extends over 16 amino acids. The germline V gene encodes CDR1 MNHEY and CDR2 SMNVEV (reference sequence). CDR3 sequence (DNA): TGTGCCAGCAGTTTATTATATAGCGGGGCGGCAGATACGCAGTATTTT. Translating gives CASSLLYSGAADTQYF.